This T cell receptor beta chain is drawn from a study of T cells and Merkel cell carcinoma outcomes. This table comes from immunoSEQ multiplex PCR, and its TCRdb copy is limited to in-frame clones, with some not included. The sample records roughly 7,000 clones, 90% being singletons. Germline V gives CDR1 SQVTM, CDR2 ANQGSEA. This CDR3 region has 14 residues. V shed 7 bases and J 4 bases; nucleotides not matched to a gene: 12. This TCR derives from a human donor with Merkel cell carcinoma. V and J are TRBV29-1 and TRBJ2-5; 7 nucleotides line up with TRBD1. Sample: tumor tissue from Merkel cell carcinoma. Here the CDR3 reads CSALLNRGVETQYF. As DNA, the CDR3 is TGCAGCGCCTTGCTTAACAGGGGCGTAGAGACCCAGTACTTC.